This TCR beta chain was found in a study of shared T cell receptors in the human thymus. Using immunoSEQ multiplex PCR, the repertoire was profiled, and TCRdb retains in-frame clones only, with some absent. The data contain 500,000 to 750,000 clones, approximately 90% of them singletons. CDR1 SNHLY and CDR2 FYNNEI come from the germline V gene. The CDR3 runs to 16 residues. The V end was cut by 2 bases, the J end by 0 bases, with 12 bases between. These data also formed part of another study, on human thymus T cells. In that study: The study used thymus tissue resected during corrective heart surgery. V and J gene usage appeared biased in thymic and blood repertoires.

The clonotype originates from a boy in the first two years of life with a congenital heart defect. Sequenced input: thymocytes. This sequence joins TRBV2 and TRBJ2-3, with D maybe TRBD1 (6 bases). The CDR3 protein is CASSELGQSSTDTQYF. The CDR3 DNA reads TGTGCCAGCAGTGAACTAGGACAGAGTAGCACAGATACGCAGTATTTT.